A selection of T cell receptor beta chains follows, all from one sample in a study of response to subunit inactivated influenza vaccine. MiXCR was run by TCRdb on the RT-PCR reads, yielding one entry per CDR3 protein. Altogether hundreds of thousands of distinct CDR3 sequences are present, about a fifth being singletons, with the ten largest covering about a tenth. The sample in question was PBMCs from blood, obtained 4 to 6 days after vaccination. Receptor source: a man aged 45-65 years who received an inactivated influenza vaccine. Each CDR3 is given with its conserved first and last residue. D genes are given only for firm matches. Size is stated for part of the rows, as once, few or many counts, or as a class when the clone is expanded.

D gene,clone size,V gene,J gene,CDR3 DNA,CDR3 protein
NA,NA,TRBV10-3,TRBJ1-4,TGTGCCATCAGGGATACAGGGATGTCGGGAAAACTGTTTTTT,CAIRDTGMSGKLFF
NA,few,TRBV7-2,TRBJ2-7,TGTGCCAGCCGAGCCCTAGGAGCAGAGCAGTACTTC,CASRALGAEQYF
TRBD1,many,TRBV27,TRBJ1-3,TGTGCCAGCAGTCTACAGGGGGCTAGCTCTGGAAACACCATATATTTT,CASSLQGASSGNTIYF
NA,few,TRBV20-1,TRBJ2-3,TGCAGTGCCTCCGTCGCCTCTTCTAGCACAGATACGCAGTATTTT,CSASVASSSTDTQYF
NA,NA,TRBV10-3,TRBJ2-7,TGTGCCATCAGACCAGCGGGTGGGCTATCCTCCTACGAGCAGTACTTC,CAIRPAGGLSSYEQYF
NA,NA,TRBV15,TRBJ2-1,TGTGCCACCAGCAGAGATCATGTGGGAGGAACCCAGCTCTTC,CATSRDHVGGTQLF
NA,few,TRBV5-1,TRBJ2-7,TGCGCCAGCAGGGGCGGGACTTATACCTACGAGCAGTACTTC,CASRGGTYTYEQYF
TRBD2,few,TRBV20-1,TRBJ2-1,TGCAGTGCTAGGGGACTAGCGGGAGGAAAAGAGCAGTTCTTC,CSARGLAGGKEQFF
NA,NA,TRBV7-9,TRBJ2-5,TGTGCCAGCAGCTTAAACAGGGCGAAGACCCAGTACTTC,CASSLNRAKTQYF
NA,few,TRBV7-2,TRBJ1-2,TGTGCCAGCAGCTTTAAGGGGAACTATGGCTACACCTTC,CASSFKGNYGYTF